This is a list of T cell receptor beta chains from one sample in a study of cytomegalovirus exposure and HLA in healthy donors. Method: immunoSEQ multiplex PCR; TCRdb's copy keeps in-frame clones and lacks some. The table records some 130,000 clones, approximately 68% of them present only once. The specimen was PBMCs. Receptor source: a man between 25 and 39 years old in good health and CMV-seropositive. The CDR3 runs from the conserved cysteine through the conserved F or W. A D gene is named only where the DNA matches it firmly. Expanded clones get a size class; other rows say once, few or many, or leave the size out.

j_call,d_call,v_call,clone_size,cdr3_nt,cdr3_aa
TRBJ2-2,-,TRBV7-8,-,TGTGCCAGCAGTATGGGCCGAGGGAGCACCGGGGAGCTGTTTTTT,CASSMGRGSTGELFF
TRBJ2-1,TRBD2,TRBV5-1,-,TGCGCCAGCAGCTACCGACTAGCGGGATCGTACAATGAGCAGTTCTTC,CASSYRLAGSYNEQFF
TRBJ2-2,TRBD2,TRBV7-2,-,TGTGCCAGCAGCCACCCCTACTCTAGCGGGAGGAGTCACGGGGAGCTGTTTTTT,CASSHPYSSGRSHGELFF
TRBJ1-3,-,TRBV6-1,-,TGTGCCAGTGAGAGATACTCTGGAAACACCATATATTTT,CASERYSGNTIYF
TRBJ2-6,-,TRBV5-6,few,TGTGCCAGCAGCTACGGACAGGGGGCCAACGTCCTGACTTTC,CASSYGQGANVLTF
TRBJ1-5,-,TRBV5-8,-,TGTGCCAGCAGCTTTAACAGACACAATCAGCCCCAGCATTTT,CASSFNRHNQPQHF
TRBJ2-7,-,TRBV4-1,-,TGCGCCAGCAGCCTCGGGGTAGCGGACCTCCGCGAGCAGTACTTC,CASSLGVADLREQYF
TRBJ2-5,-,TRBV6-5,-,TGTGCCAGCAGTACGAGGGTGTACCAAGAGACCCAGTACTTC,CASSTRVYQETQYF
TRBJ1-2,TRBD1,TRBV9,-,TGTGCCAGCAGCGTACAGGGGGGTAACTATGGCTACACCTTC,CASSVQGGNYGYTF
TRBJ2-3,TRBD2,TRBV6-5,-,TGTGCCAGCAGAAGGACTAGCGGACGCACAGATACGCAGTATTTT,CASRRTSGRTDTQYF
TRBJ1-3,TRBD1,TRBV5-1,-,TGCGCCAGCAGCTTGGGACCCACAGGCAGGGGGCTTGGAAACACCATATATTTT,CASSLGPTGRGLGNTIYF
TRBJ1-5,-,TRBV21-1,-,TGTGCCAGCAGCAAGCCAGGGTTTCAGCCCCAGCATTTT,CASSKPGFQPQHF
TRBJ2-5,TRBD2,TRBV13,once,TGTGCCAGCAGCTCCTCCGGGACTAGCGGGATATTACTGGGTGAGACCCAGTACTTC,CASSSSGTSGILLGETQYF
TRBJ2-7,-,TRBV11-2,few,TGTGCCAGCAGGTCAGGGGCCGAGCAGTACTTC,CASRSGAEQYF
TRBJ2-5,-,TRBV11-2,-,TGTGCCAGCAGCCCTGGACGCCTCGAAGCGGCCCAGTACTTC,CASSPGRLEAAQYF
TRBJ1-1,TRBD1,TRBV7-3,-,TGTGCCAGCAGCCTGACAGGGGCGGACACTGAAGCTTTCTTT,CASSLTGADTEAFF
TRBJ2-4,-,TRBV21-1,few,TGTGCCAGCACACATCCTCTGGACAGTTTAGTTCTAGCCAAAAACATTCAGTACTTC,CASTHPLDSLVLAKNIQYF
TRBJ2-7,TRBD1,TRBV5-4,-,TGTGCCAGCAGCTTACGGGACAGGGGACGCGAGCAGTACTTC,CASSLRDRGREQYF
TRBJ2-7,-,TRBV4-1,-,TGCGCCAGCAGCCCGCGAGTCGAAACCTACGAGCAGTACTTC,CASSPRVETYEQYF
TRBJ2-2,TRBD2,TRBV11-3,-,TGTGCCAGCAGCTTCCAGCGGGAGACCCCAACCGGGGAGCTGTTTTTT,CASSFQRETPTGELFF
TRBJ1-2,TRBD1,TRBV6-1,-,TGTGCCAGCAGTGGACAGGGGTACTCTGGCTACACCTTC,CASSGQGYSGYTF
TRBJ2-7,-,TRBV5-1,-,TGCGCCAGCAATTCAGGGCAATCCTACGAGCAGTACTTC,CASNSGQSYEQYF
TRBJ2-1,TRBD2,TRBV19,-,TGTGCCAGTAGTAGCGGGAGGGTTTACAATGAGCAGTTCTTC,CASSSGRVYNEQFF
TRBJ2-7,TRBD2,TRBV11-1,-,TGTGCCAGCAGCTTAGTAGCAGCGGGAGGCAGCTCCTACGAGCAGTACTTC,CASSLVAAGGSSYEQYF
TRBJ1-1,-,TRBV2,-,TGTGCCAGCAGTCAAAGGGGGGAGGGCACTGAAGCTTTCTTT,CASSQRGEGTEAFF
TRBJ2-1,-,TRBV28,few,TGTGCCAGCAGTCGAGGTAGCCCCCTGGGCTCCTACAATGAGCAGTTCTTC,CASSRGSPLGSYNEQFF
TRBJ2-2,TRBD1,TRBV7-9,-,TGTGCCAGCAGCACCCGGGACAGGGGGCGGTGGCCCGGGGAGCTGTTTTTT,CASSTRDRGRWPGELFF